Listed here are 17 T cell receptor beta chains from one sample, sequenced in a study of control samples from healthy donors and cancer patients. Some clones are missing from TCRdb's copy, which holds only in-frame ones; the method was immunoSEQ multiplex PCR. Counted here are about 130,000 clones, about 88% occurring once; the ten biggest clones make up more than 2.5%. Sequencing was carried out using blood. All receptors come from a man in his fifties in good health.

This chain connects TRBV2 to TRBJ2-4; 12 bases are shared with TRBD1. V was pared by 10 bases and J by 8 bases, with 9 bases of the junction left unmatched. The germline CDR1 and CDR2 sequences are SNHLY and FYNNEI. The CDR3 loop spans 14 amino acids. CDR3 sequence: CANKPGQGADIQYF. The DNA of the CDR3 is TGTGCCAACAAACCGGGACAGGGGGCTGACATTCAGTACTTC.

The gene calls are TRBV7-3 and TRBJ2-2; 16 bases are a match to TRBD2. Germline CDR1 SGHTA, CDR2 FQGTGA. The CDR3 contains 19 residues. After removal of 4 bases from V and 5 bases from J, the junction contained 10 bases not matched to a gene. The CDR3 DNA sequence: TGTGCCAGCAGCTCCTCGGGACTAGCGGGGGGGAGTTCGACCGGGGAGCTGTTTTTT. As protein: CASSSSGLAGGSSTGELFF.

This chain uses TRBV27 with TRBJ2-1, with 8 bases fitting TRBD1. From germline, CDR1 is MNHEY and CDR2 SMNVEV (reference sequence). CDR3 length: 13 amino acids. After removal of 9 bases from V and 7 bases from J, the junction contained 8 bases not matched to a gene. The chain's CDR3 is CASQGARWNEQFF. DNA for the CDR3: TGTGCCAGTCAGGGGGCTCGGTGGAATGAGCAGTTCTTC.

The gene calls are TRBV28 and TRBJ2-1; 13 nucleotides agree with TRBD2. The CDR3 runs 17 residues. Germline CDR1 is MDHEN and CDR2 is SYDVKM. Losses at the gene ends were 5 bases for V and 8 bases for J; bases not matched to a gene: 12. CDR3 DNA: TGTGCCAGCAGTACCAGACTAGCGGGGGGCCGAGAGGATGAGCAGTTCTTC. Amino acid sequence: CASSTRLAGGREDEQFF.

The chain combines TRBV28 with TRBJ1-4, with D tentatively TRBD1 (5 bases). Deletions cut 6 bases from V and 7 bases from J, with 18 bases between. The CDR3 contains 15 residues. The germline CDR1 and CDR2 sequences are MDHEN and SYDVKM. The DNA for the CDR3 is TGTGCCAGCAGCCCCTGGGACGTCAGGAGTGAAAAACTGTTTTTT. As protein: CASSPWDVRSEKLFF.

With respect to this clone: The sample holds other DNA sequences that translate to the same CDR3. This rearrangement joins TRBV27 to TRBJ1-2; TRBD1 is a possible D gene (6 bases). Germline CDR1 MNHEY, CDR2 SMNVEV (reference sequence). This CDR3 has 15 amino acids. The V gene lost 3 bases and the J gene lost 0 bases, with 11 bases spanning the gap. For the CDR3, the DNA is TGTGCCAGCAGTTTCGTGGGGGCAGCTAACTATGGCTACACCTTC. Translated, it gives CASSFVGAANYGYTF.

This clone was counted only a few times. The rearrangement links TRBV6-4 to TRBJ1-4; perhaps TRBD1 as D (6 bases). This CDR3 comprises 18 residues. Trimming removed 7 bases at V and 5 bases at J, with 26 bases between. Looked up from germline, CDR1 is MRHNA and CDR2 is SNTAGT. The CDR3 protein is CASILFGGAGQQNEKLFF. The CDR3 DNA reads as TGTGCCAGCATCCTCTTCGGGGGGGCAGGACAGCAGAATGAAAAACTGTTTTTT.

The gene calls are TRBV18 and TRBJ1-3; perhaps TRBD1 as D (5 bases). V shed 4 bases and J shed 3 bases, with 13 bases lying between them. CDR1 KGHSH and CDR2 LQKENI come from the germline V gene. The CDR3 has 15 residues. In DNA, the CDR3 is TGTGCCAGCTCACTAACAGGAGAACTTGGAAACACCATATATTTT. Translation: CASSLTGELGNTIYF.

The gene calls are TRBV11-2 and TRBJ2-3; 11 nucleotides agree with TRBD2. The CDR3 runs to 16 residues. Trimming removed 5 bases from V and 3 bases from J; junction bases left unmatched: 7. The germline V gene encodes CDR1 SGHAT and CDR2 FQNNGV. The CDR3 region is CASSPRGTSGTDTQYF. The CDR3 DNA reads TGTGCCAGCAGCCCCAGGGGGACTAGCGGTACAGATACGCAGTATTTT.

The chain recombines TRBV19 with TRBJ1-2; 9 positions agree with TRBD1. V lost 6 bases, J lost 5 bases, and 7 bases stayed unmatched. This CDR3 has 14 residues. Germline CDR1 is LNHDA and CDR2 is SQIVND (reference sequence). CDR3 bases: TGTGCCAGTAGAGCTCGGGACAGGGTATATGGCTACACCTTC. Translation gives CASRARDRVYGYTF.

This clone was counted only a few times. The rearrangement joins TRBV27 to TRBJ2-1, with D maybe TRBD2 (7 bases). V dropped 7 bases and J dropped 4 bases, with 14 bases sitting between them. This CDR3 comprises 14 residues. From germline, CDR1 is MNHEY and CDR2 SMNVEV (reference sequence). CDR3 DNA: TGTGCCAGCACCCGGGGGGCAGGGTACAATGAGCAGTTCTTC. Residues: CASTRGAGYNEQFF.

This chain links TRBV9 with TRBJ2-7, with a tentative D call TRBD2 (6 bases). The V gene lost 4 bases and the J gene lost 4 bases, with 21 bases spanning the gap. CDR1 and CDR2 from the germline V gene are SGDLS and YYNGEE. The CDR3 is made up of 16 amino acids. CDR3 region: CASSPLGQGGIYEQYF. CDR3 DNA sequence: TGTGCCAGCAGCCCCCTGGGGCAGGGAGGTATATACGAGCAGTACTTC.

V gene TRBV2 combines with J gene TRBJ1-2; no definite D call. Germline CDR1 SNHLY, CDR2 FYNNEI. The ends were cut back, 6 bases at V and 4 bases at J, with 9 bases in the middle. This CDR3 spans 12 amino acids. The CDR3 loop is CASSPFPYGYTF. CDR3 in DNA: TGTGCCAGCAGCCCGTTTCCCTATGGCTACACCTTC.

The CDR3 region is CASSLSFISGEDGYTF. For the CDR3, the DNA is TGCGCCAGCAGCTTGTCTTTCATTTCAGGGGAGGATGGCTACACCTTC. The gene calls are TRBV5-1 and TRBJ1-2, with D possibly being TRBD1 (6 bases). Germline CDR1 is SGHRS and CDR2 is YFSETQ. The CDR3 spans 16 residues. The V end was cut by 1 base, the J end by 6 bases, with 19 bases between.

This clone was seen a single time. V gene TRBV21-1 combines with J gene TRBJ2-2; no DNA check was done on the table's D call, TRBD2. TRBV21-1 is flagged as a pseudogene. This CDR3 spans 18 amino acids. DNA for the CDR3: TGCGACCAGCACTTCCAACTTCGGGATTCCGGCTCAGCGGGGGAGCTGTTTTTT. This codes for CDQHFQLRDSGSAGELFF.

The CDR3 here is CASSQVVTQYF. The DNA for the CDR3 is TGTGCCAGCAGCCAAGTGGTGACCCAGTACTTC. This rearrangement joins TRBV3-1 (or the pseudogene TRBV3-2) to TRBJ2-5, with unresolved D. V dropped 1 base and J dropped 7 bases, with 4 bases sitting between them. Germline values: CDR1 LGHDT, CDR2 YNNKEL (reference sequence). The CDR3 totals 11 residues.

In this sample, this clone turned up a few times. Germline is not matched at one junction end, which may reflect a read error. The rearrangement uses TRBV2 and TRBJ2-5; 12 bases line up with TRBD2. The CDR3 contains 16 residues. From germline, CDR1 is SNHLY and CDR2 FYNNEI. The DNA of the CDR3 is TGTGCCAGCAGCGGAGCTAGCGGGGGGGACCAGGAGACCCAGTACTTC. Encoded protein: CASSGASGGDQETQYF.